A single sample gave rise to the 9 T cell receptor beta chains below, sequenced in a study of cytomegalovirus exposure and HLA in healthy donors (TCRdb year 2017). The library was obtained by the immunoSEQ multiplex PCR assay. The multiplex PCR relied on a mix of 60 forward primers for TCR Vbeta segments and 13 reverse primers for TCR Jbeta segments. TCRdb stores this immuneACCESS table with in-frame sequences only. Part of the clones is absent; in the studies checked, under half of the shortfall reflects unresolved V genes, and no reason is known for the rest. This sample lists 130,000 or so clones; 60% to 85% were detected once. Of the sample, roughly 1.9% is held by the ten largest clones. Material: PBMCs. The receptors here all came from a man aged 35-49 years in good health and CMV-seronegative.

The J gene is TRBJ2-1, the V gene TRBV5-1; TRBD2 agrees at 16 bases. There are 15 residues in the CDR3. Germline assignment: CDR1 SGHRS and CDR2 YFSETQ. V dropped 3 bases and J dropped 8; count of bases not matched to a gene: 2. The CDR3 spells CASSWGTSGGDEQFF. The DNA of the CDR3 is TGCGCCAGCAGCTGGGGGACTAGCGGGGGGGATGAGCAGTTCTTC.

In this sample, this clone turned up a few times. One end of the junction does not line up with germline, which may come from a read error. The chain links TRBV5-5 to TRBJ2-5; 8 positions match TRBD2. CDR1 is SGHKS, CDR2 YYEKEE, per germline (reference sequence). This CDR3 region has 16 residues. The CDR3 loop reads CASTLDSRGGRETQYF. The CDR3 coding sequence is TGTGCCAGCACCTTGGATAGCCGGGGGGGCCGAGAGACCCAGTACTTC. The full variable domain, rest sourced from reference TRBV5-5 and TRBJ2-5, is DAGVTQSPTHLIKTRGQQVTLRCSPISGHKSVSWYQQVLGQGPQFIFQYYEKEERGRGNFPDRFSARQFPNYSSELNVNALLLGDSALYLCASTLDSRGGRETQYFGPGTRLLVL.

This chain connects TRBV4-3 to TRBJ2-7; 8 nucleotides line up with TRBD2. Per germline, CDR1 LGHNA and CDR2 YSLEER. CDR3 length: 17 residues. J was trimmed by 1 base and V by 0 bases; bases with no gene match: 8. CDR3 in amino acids: CASSQERGGTASYEQYF. The DNA of the CDR3 is TGCGCCAGCAGCCAAGAACGGGGGGGGACCGCTTCCTACGAGCAGTACTTC.

The V gene is TRBV6-1, the J gene TRBJ2-2, with D possibly being TRBD1 (6 bases). V gave up 7 bases and J gave up 0 bases, with 9 bases separating them. There are 14 residues in the CDR3. CDR1 and CDR2 (germline): MNHNS, SASEGT. CDR3 DNA sequence: TGTGCCAGCATACCAGGGGCGAACACCGGGGAGCTGTTTTTT. It codes for CASIPGANTGELFF.

In nucleotides, the CDR3 is TGTGCCAGCAGCGTAGGTGACAGGGTAAACTCACCCCTCCACTTT. Encoded protein: CASSVGDRVNSPLHF. J is TRBJ1-6 and V is TRBV9; 7 bases line up with TRBD1. Germline CDR1 SGDLS, CDR2 YYNGEE. Trimming at V came to 0 bases and at J to 10 bases, leaving 7 bases not matched to a gene. The CDR3 loop spans 15 amino acids.

A remark on this clone: Mismatch with germline at one junction end may stem from a read error. This chain uses TRBV7-9 with TRBJ2-2; weak D call: TRBD2 (7 bases). The CDR3 totals 15 residues. Germline CDR1 is SEHNR and CDR2 is FQNEAQ (reference sequence). CDR3 nucleotides: TGTTCCAGCAGCCTTTACAGGGAGGGCACCGGGGAGCTGTTTTTT. Its translation is CSSSLYREGTGELFF. Using reference TRBV7-9 and TRBJ2-2 for the parts outside the CDR3, the full variable domain is DTGVSQNPRHKITKRGQNVTFRCDPISEHNRLYWYRQTLGQGPEFLTYFQNEAQLEKSRLLSDRFSAERPKGSFSTLEIQRTEQGDSAMYLCSSSLYREGTGELFFGEGSRLTVL.

The chain couples TRBV6-4 to TRBJ1-6; D is undetermined. Germline V gene sequence: CDR1 MRHNA, CDR2 SNTAGT. This CDR3 comprises 15 residues. Deletions cut 6 bases from V and 8 bases from J, with 17 bases between. For the CDR3, the DNA is TGTGCCAGCAGGCGACGGGAGGCTGTAGATTCACCCCTCCACTTT. Translated: CASRRREAVDSPLHF.

The chain carries TRBV29-1 and TRBJ2-7, with 12 bases that match TRBD1. Germline CDR1 and CDR2: SQVTM and ANQGSEA. The CDR3 totals 17 residues. The V segment lost 6 bases and the J segment 3 bases; nucleotides outside the gene matches: 15. The CDR3 bases are TGCAGCGTCTCCGGGACAGGGGGCTCGTCGTCCGTCTACGAGCAGTACTTC. Amino acids: CSVSGTGGSSSVYEQYF.

There are a few counts of this clone. The chain is built from TRBV7-5 and TRBJ2-7; the table's D call TRBD1 went unverified against the DNA. TRBV7-5 is flagged as a pseudogene. The CDR3 length is 15 residues. The CDR3 region has the DNA TGTGTCAGAAGCTTTTGTGGGACAGGGCCCTACGAGCAGTACTTC. Protein sequence: CVRSFCGTGPYEQYF.